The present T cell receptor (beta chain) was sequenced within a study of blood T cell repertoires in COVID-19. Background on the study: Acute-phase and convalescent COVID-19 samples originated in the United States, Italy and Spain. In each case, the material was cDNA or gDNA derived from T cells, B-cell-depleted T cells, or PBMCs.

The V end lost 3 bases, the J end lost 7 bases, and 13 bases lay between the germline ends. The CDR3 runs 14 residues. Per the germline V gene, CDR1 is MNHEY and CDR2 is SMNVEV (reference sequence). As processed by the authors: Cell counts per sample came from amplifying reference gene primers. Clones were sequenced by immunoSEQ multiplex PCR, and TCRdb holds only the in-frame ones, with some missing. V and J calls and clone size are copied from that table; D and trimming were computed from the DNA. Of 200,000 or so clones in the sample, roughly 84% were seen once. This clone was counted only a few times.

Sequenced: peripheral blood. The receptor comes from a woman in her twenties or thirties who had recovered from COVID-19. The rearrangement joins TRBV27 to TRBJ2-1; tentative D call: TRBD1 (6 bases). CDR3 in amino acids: CASSFLQGWNEQFF. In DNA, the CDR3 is TGTGCCAGCAGTTTTTTACAGGGATGGAATGAGCAGTTCTTC.